This T cell receptor beta chain was profiled in a study of T cell changes during pregnancy in multiple sclerosis. This table comes from immunoSEQ multiplex PCR, and its TCRdb copy is limited to in-frame clones, with some not included. The sample lists 33,000 or so clones; around 91% were seen once. Germline loops: CDR1 SGHKS, CDR2 YYEKEE (reference sequence). This CDR3 spans 11 amino acids. V lost 3 bases and J lost 5, with 6 bases in between. Material: CD8+ T cells from peripheral blood mononuclear cells, obtained in the second trimester of pregnancy. The source of this sequence is a female donor in good health, enrolled as a control in a pregnancy study. This sequence joins TRBV5-5 and TRBJ2-7; D is perhaps TRBD2 (6 bases). CDR3 coding DNA: TGTGCCAGCAGCTGGGGGGACGAGCAGTACTTC. Translated, it gives CASSWGDEQYF.